The following is a TCR beta chain sequence with its context. What it binds is unknown. Germline CDR1 reads KGHSH; CDR2 reads LQKENI. The J segment lost 3 bases and the V segment lost 6 bases, leaving 9 bases of the junction unmatched. The CDR3 sequence is 15 residues long. These data belong to a study of early stage breast cancer tumors. Study results and limitations: Tumors had around 2.5-fold higher T cell density than normal breast.

Data came from immunoSEQ multiplex PCR; TCRdb stores just in-frame clones and leaves some out. Of about 9,600 clones in the sample, roughly 70% are singletons; the top ten hold 7% to 9%. Sequences were obtained from breast tumor tissue. This clonotype was obtained from a person between 50 and 60 years old with breast cancer. This chain uses TRBV18 with TRBJ2-7, with 9 bases lining up with TRBD1. This chain's CDR3 is CASSRAGTGYYEQYF. The CDR3 region has the DNA TGTGCCAGCTCTCGGGCCGGGACAGGGTACTACGAGCAGTACTTC.